The rows below give T cell receptor beta chains drawn from one sample of a study of neurological immune-mediated disorders. TCRdb re-analysed the 5' RACE reads in MiXCR, keeping a single row per CDR3 protein. This sample has fewer than 30,000 distinct CDR3 sequences, with about an eighth found just once. Specimen: PBMCs. Source of these receptors: a woman between 35 and 50 years old with HTLV-1-associated myelopathy (HAM/TSP). CDR3s include the opening cysteine and the closing phenylalanine or tryptophan. Fields, in order: J gene, V gene, D gene, clone size, CDR3 protein, CDR3 DNA. The D gene is left open where the match is weak. Not all rows give a size; the values are once, few, many and, for expanded clones, a class.

>TRBJ2-2|TRBV20-1|NA|many
CSAREGGNTGELFF
TGCAGTGCTAGAGAGGGGGGGAACACCGGGGAGCTGTTTTTT
>TRBJ1-4|TRBV20-1|TRBD1|many
CSASHRDRISPTNEKLFF
TGCAGTGCTAGCCACCGGGACAGGATATCTCCAACTAATGAAAAACTGTTTTTT
>TRBJ2-1|TRBV12-3/TRBV12-4|TRBD1|many
CASSLDRANEQFF
TGTGCCAGCAGTTTGGACAGGGCAAATGAGCAGTTCTTC
>TRBJ2-1|TRBV12-3/TRBV12-4|NA|many
CASSLGGVVYEQFF
TGTGCCAGCAGTTTAGGCGGGGTAGTGTATGAGCAGTTCTTC
>TRBJ2-4|TRBV12-3/TRBV12-4|NA|many
CASSLAGSLNIQYF
TGTGCCAGCAGTTTGGCAGGGAGCCTAAACATTCAGTACTTC
>TRBJ1-2|TRBV6-1|NA|many
CASSGQFYGYTF
TGTGCCAGCAGTGGACAGTTCTATGGCTACACCTTC
>TRBJ2-2|TRBV5-8|TRBD1|NA
CASSTGTGETGELFF
TGTGCCAGCAGCACCGGGACAGGGGAGACCGGGGAGCTGTTTTTT
>TRBJ2-2|TRBV5-1|TRBD1|many
CASSRPAQGAAGELFF
TGCGCCAGCAGCCGGCCGGCCCAGGGGGCGGCCGGGGAGCTGTTTTTT
>TRBJ2-7|TRBV20-1|TRBD1|many
CSALKGTGSRYEQYF
TGCAGTGCCCTGAAAGGGACAGGGTCTAGATACGAGCAGTACTTC
>TRBJ2-3|TRBV10-3|TRBD2|many
CAISGTSEAGDTQYF
TGTGCCATCAGTGGGACTAGCGAGGCAGGAGATACGCAGTATTTT
>TRBJ1-1|TRBV3-1|TRBD1|many
CASSQGRQGAGTEAFF
TGTGCCAGCAGCCAAGGTAGGCAGGGGGCAGGAACTGAAGCTTTCTTT
>TRBJ2-2|TRBV18|NA|NA
CASSPRHERTGELFF
TGTGCCAGCTCACCTAGACATGAACGCACCGGGGAGCTGTTTTTT
>TRBJ2-7|TRBV18|NA|many
CASSPDTSYEQYF
TGTGCCAGCTCACCGGACACCTCCTACGAGCAGTACTTC
>TRBJ1-2|TRBV4-2|TRBD1|many
CASSQESGQANYGYTF
TGTGCCAGCAGCCAAGAGAGCGGACAGGCTAACTATGGCTACACCTTC
>TRBJ1-2|TRBV5-6|NA|many
CASSRTGVGYTF
TGTGCCAGCAGTCGAACAGGAGTCGGCTACACCTTC
>TRBJ2-3|TRBV5-5|TRBD1|many
CASSFGQAVTDTQYF
TGTGCCAGCAGCTTCGGACAGGCGGTGACAGATACGCAGTATTTT
>TRBJ2-2|TRBV5-1|NA|many
CASTVGPDTGELFF
TGCGCCAGCACCGTCGGACCCGACACCGGGGAGCTGTTTTTT
>TRBJ2-1|TRBV10-2|NA|many
CAISEPSRGSYNEQFF
TGTGCCATCAGTGAGCCCTCGAGAGGTTCCTACAATGAGCAGTTCTTC
>TRBJ1-2|TRBV4-2|TRBD1|NA
CASSQSGQGYGYTF
TGTGCCAGCAGCCAATCCGGACAGGGCTATGGCTACACCTTC
>TRBJ2-1|TRBV20-1|TRBD2|many
CSATSGGAVNEQFF
TGCAGTGCTACTAGCGGGGGGGCCGTGAATGAGCAGTTCTTC